This T cell receptor (beta chain) was identified during a study of cytomegalovirus exposure and HLA in healthy donors. Study-level background: Inside one of the first data releases sat 80 million to 95 million unique TCRs taken from HLA-typed donors. Caucasian-associated ancestry cluster membership applied to about 77% of 398 genotyped donors.

This clone was picked up a small number of times. Antigen specificity is unknown. Other DNA sequences of this sample code for an identical CDR3. The CDR3 sequence is 14 residues long. The V segment lost 4 bases and the J segment 2 bases; nucleotides outside the gene matches: 1. Germline V CDR1 and CDR2: SNHLY, FYNNEI. The primer mix had 60 Vbeta and 13 Jbeta primers. Repertoires were generated with immunoSEQ multiplex PCR, while TCRdb's copy carries only in-frame clones and drops some. This table has about 170,000 clones, around 84% appearing once. Study-wide results and limits: A few of the chains that were CMV-associated were confirmed in vitro to be specific for CMV antigens.

The chain uses TRBV2 and TRBJ1-1; the match to TRBD1 covers 10 bases. This TCR came from a man aged 30-40 years in good health and CMV-seropositive. Sequencing input: PBMCs. CDR3 amino acids: CASSGQGANTEAFF. DNA for the CDR3: TGTGCCAGCAGTGGACAGGGGGCCAACACTGAAGCTTTCTTT.